Below are 19 T cell receptor beta chains sequenced from a single sample in a study of T cell repertoires in cytomegalovirus infection. The antigens of these receptors remain unknown. TCRdb called the reads again in MiXCR, with one record for every CDR3 protein. The table lists about 830,000 distinct CDR3 sequences, approximately 32% of them singletons. The sample consisted of cultured CD8+ T cells from PBMCs, taken from culture after CMV antigen stimulation. The source of these receptors is a human donor in good health (CMV status not recorded). Some clones in this sample may be carry-over from other donors' samples.

This clonotype was counted only a few times. This chain joins TRBV7-9 and TRBJ1-4; no reliable D call. CDR3 length: 14 amino acids. Germline CDR1 and CDR2: SEHNR and FQNEAQ (reference sequence). Trimming took 5 bases from V and 8 from J, leaving 15 bases between them. CDR3 coding DNA: TGTGCCAGCAGCCAGGATCTAATGAGGGAAAAACTGTTTTTT. Its translation: CASSQDLMREKLFF.

V gene TRBV19 combines with J gene TRBJ1-2; 7 positions match TRBD1. Germline V CDR1 and CDR2: LNHDA, SQIVND (reference sequence). CDR3 size: 14 residues. Unmatched junction bases numbered 4, after V lost 2 bases and J lost 4 bases. The CDR3 loop is CASSIQGGTYGYTF. The CDR3 nucleotides read TGTGCCAGTAGTATACAGGGGGGTACCTATGGCTACACCTTC. The variable domain in full, completed from reference TRBV19 and TRBJ1-2, reads DGGITQSPKYLFRKEGQNVTLSCEQNLNHDAMYWYRQDPGQGLRLIYYSQIVNDFQKGDIAEGYSVSREKKESFPLTVTSAQKNPTAFYLCASSIQGGTYGYTFGSGTRLTVV.

This clonotype was seen a handful of times. The chain recombines TRBV7-2 with TRBJ1-2, with D possibly matching TRBD1 (6 bases). The CDR3 length is 16 residues. V was trimmed by 1 base and J by 6 bases, leaving 18 bases between them. Germline CDR1 SGHTA, CDR2 FQGNSA. The CDR3 loop reads CASSLGGVDRGNGYTF. CDR3 coding DNA: TGTGCCAGCAGCTTAGGGGGGGTGGACAGAGGGAATGGCTACACCTTC.

The gene calls are TRBV7-2 and TRBJ2-3, with 11 bases identical to TRBD2. The germline CDR1 and CDR2 sequences are SGHTA and FQGNSA. After removal of 5 bases from V and 11 bases from J, the junction contained 9 bases not matched to a gene. The CDR3 extends over 14 amino acids. CDR3 nucleotides: TGTGCCAGCAGCGGGTGGATAGCGGGGGGGGAGCAGTATTTT. Encoded protein: CASSGWIAGGEQYF.

The chain links TRBV28 to TRBJ2-5; D unclear. V was pared by 8 bases and J by 3 bases, with 16 bases between. Germline V gene lookup returns CDR1 MDHEN and CDR2 SYDVKM. The CDR3 spans 14 residues. The DNA of the CDR3 is TGTGCCAGCCAAGGGCCTCACGGAGAAGAGACCCAGTACTTC. It translates to CASQGPHGEETQYF. The variable domain in full, completed from reference TRBV28 and TRBJ2-5, reads DVKVTQSSRYLVKRTGEKVFLECVQDMDHENMFWYRQDPGLGLRLIYFSYDVKMKEKGDIPEGYSVSREKKERFSLILESASTNQTSMYLCASQGPHGEETQYFGPGTRLLVL.

The chain links TRBV2 to TRBJ1-6; 10 positions match TRBD1. The CDR3 has 15 amino acids. V trimming: 7 bases; J trimming: 10 bases; junction bases outside the gene matches: 10. Germline V gene data show CDR1 as SNHLY and CDR2 as FYNNEI. As DNA, the CDR3 is TGTGCCAGCAAGGAGACAGGGGGCCCAAGGTCACCCCTCCACTTT. This codes for CASKETGGPRSPLHF.

CDR3: CASSSLEGGPGETQYF. The CDR3 DNA reads TGTGCCAGCAGCTCTCTTGAGGGGGGCCCGGGAGAGACCCAGTACTTC. This chain joins TRBV14 and TRBJ2-5; possibly TRBD1 or TRBD2 for D (6 bases each). CDR3 length: 16 residues. V lost 5 bases to trimming and J lost 4 bases, with 20 bases between them. In germline, CDR1 is SGHDN, CDR2 FVKESK.

This clonotype has ten or more counts. V and J are TRBV7-6 and TRBJ2-7; D is ambiguous. V lost 3 bases to trimming and J lost 0 bases, with 15 bases between them. The CDR3 loop spans 16 amino acids. Germline-derived CDR1 and CDR2 are SGHVS and FNYEAQ. For the CDR3, the DNA is TGTGCCAGCAGCTTCGCCCAAGCGAAGGCCTCCTACGAGCAGTACTTC. The encoded protein is CASSFAQAKASYEQYF.

This rearrangement joins TRBV28 to TRBJ1-1; the match to TRBD1 covers 8 bases. Per the germline V gene, CDR1 is MDHEN and CDR2 is SYDVKM. The length of the CDR3 is 16 residues. After removal of 3 bases from V and 0 bases from J, the junction contained 6 bases not matched to a gene. CDR3 DNA sequence: TGTGCCAGCAGTTTGTCGACAGGGGATATGAACACTGAAGCTTTCTTT. Protein: CASSLSTGDMNTEAFF. The full variable domain, completed using reference TRBV28 and TRBJ1-1, is DVKVTQSSRYLVKRTGEKVFLECVQDMDHENMFWYRQDPGLGLRLIYFSYDVKMKEKGDIPEGYSVSREKKERFSLILESASTNQTSMYLCASSLSTGDMNTEAFFGQGTRLTVV.

This clonotype was counted ten times or more. The chain uses TRBV7-2 and TRBJ1-1; 7 positions match TRBD1. Germline loops: CDR1 SGHTA, CDR2 FQGNSA. The length of the CDR3 is 13 residues. J was trimmed by 4 bases and V by 1 base; bases with no gene match: 0. The CDR3 protein is CASSLGQGTEAFF. The CDR3 DNA follows: TGTGCCAGCAGCTTAGGACAGGGCACTGAAGCTTTCTTT.

Many counts were recorded for this clonotype. The genes are TRBV7-9 and TRBJ2-3, with D tentatively TRBD2 (7 bases). V dropped 4 bases and J dropped 3 bases, with 17 bases sitting between them. The CDR3 contains 16 residues. Germline V CDR1 and CDR2: SEHNR, FQNEAQ (reference sequence). The CDR3 coding sequence is TGTGCCAGCAGCTCCACAGGGCTCGGGGGGACAGATACGCAGTATTTT. Protein: CASSSTGLGGTDTQYF.

The V call is TRBV12-3 or TRBV12-4, the J call TRBJ2-5; D uncertain. Between the trimmed V and J ends, which lost 4 bases and 5 bases, there was a span of 14 bases. The CDR3 extends over 14 amino acids. CDR3: CASSSPAMRETQYF. In DNA, the CDR3 is TGTGCCAGCAGTTCCCCCGCCATGCGTGAGACCCAGTACTTC.

In nucleotides, the CDR3 is TGTGCCAGCCCAGGGGGTATTGCTGAAGCTTTCTTT. Its translation: CASPGGIAEAFF. V usage is TRBV2 and J usage is TRBJ1-1; 7 bases line up with TRBD1. CDR3 length: 12 amino acids. Germline loops: CDR1 SNHLY, CDR2 FYNNEI. Trimming at V came to 8 bases and at J to 6 bases, leaving 6 bases not matched to a gene.

The CDR3 spells CSARDRDKSYNEQFF. CDR3 coding DNA: TGCAGTGCTAGAGATCGCGACAAAAGCTACAATGAGCAGTTCTTC. The genes are TRBV20-1 and TRBJ2-1; D is uncertain. V dropped 0 bases and J dropped 3 bases, with 12 bases sitting between them. The CDR3 is made up of 15 amino acids. Germline-derived CDR1 and CDR2 are DFQATT and SNEGSKA (reference sequence).

The V and J genes are TRBV2 and TRBJ1-1; D remains ambiguous. Trimming cost V 10 bases and J 5 bases, with 11 bases left between them. This CDR3 contains 11 residues. CDR1 and CDR2 from the germline V gene are SNHLY and FYNNEI. CDR3 coding DNA: TGTGCCACCGACACCGGGACTGAAGCTTTCTTT. It is translated as CATDTGTEAFF. The whole variable domain, remainder taken from reference TRBV2 and TRBJ1-1, is EPEVTQTPSHQVTQMGQEVILRCVPISNHLYFYWYRQILGQKVEFLVSFYNNEISEKSEIFDDQFSVERPDGSNFTLKIRSTKLEDSAMYFCATDTGTEAFFGQGTRLTVV.

This clonotype was detected ten times or more. The genes are TRBV20-1 and TRBJ2-1; the D gene could be TRBD1 or TRBD2 (5 bases each). The CDR3 consists of 14 residues. Trimming took 0 bases from V and 5 from J, leaving 11 bases between them. Looked up from germline, CDR1 is DFQATT and CDR2 is SNEGSKA (reference sequence). The CDR3 here is CSARDPGRDNEQFF. The CDR3 DNA follows: TGCAGTGCTAGAGATCCGGGACGGGACAATGAGCAGTTCTTC.

The sample holds a few counts of this clonotype. The V and J genes are TRBV4-2 and TRBJ1-5, with D possibly TRBD1 on 5 matching bases. The CDR3 length is 17 residues. Per the germline V gene, CDR1 is LGHNA and CDR2 is YNFKEQ. V was trimmed by 3 bases and J by 0 bases, leaving 15 bases between them. In nucleotides, the CDR3 is TGTGCCAGCAGCCAGGCCGATGGGGACTATAGCAATCAGCCCCAGCATTTT. Protein product: CASSQADGDYSNQPQHF.

V and J are TRBV7-2 and TRBJ2-7, with D unresolved. The CDR3 has 14 amino acids. Germline V CDR1 and CDR2: SGHTA, FQGNSA. V lost 3 bases, J lost 7 bases, and 16 bases lay in between. The DNA of the CDR3 is TGTGCCAGCAGCTTCGAACCAATTTCGAGGGAGCAGTACTTC. Translated: CASSFEPISREQYF.

The chain combines TRBV27 with TRBJ1-2, with 7 bases lining up with TRBD1. Germline V CDR1 and CDR2: MNHEY, SMNVEV (reference sequence). Trimming at V came to 6 bases and at J to 5 bases, leaving 9 bases not matched to a gene. This CDR3 is built from 14 residues. Here the CDR3 DNA reads TGTGCCAGCAGATCAGGGGGTTTTGGGTATGGCTACACCTTC. Translated: CASRSGGFGYGYTF.